The T cell receptor (beta chain) described here comes from a study of T cell repertoires in cytomegalovirus infection. Whole-study results and caveats: Clonotypes of TCR beta that were HLA-C-restricted and CMV-specific dominated the ex vivo response.

Points on this clonotype: The antigen is undetermined.

V was pared by 6 bases and J by 6 bases, with 26 bases between. The CDR3 consists of 17 residues. Germline values: CDR1 MDHEN, CDR2 SYDVKM. TCRdb itself ran the reads through MiXCR, one entry per CDR3 protein. Of about 52,000 distinct CDR3 sequences in the sample, around a fifth were seen once. The clonotype comes from a human donor in good health (CMV status not recorded). Some clones in this sample may be carry-over from other donors' samples. Sequenced material: CD8+ T cells from cultured PBMCs, taken from culture after CMV antigen stimulation. This rearrangement joins TRBV28 to TRBJ1-1; D possibly corresponds to TRBD1 (6 bases). This CDR3 reads CASRGGTYSGWDSEAFF. As DNA, the CDR3 is TGTGCCAGCAGAGGGGGGACCTACTCGGGGTGGGACTCTGAAGCTTTCTTT. The variable domain in full, with the rest retrieved from reference TRBV28 and TRBJ1-1, is DVKVTQSSRYLVKRTGEKVFLECVQDMDHENMFWYRQDPGLGLRLIYFSYDVKMKEKGDIPEGYSVSREKKERFSLILESASTNQTSMYLCASRGGTYSGWDSEAFFGQGTRLTVV.